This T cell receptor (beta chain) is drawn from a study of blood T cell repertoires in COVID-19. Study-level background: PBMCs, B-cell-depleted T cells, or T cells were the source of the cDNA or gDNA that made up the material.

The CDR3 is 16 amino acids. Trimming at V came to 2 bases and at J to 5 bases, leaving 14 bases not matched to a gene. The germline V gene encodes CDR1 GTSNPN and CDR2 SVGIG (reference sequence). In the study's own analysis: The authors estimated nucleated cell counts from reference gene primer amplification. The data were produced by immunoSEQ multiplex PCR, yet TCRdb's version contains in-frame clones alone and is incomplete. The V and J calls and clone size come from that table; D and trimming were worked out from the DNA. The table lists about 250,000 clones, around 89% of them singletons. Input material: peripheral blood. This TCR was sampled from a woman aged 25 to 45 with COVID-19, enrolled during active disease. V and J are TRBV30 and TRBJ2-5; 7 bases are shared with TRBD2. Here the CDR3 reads CAWSPFTASGMETQYF. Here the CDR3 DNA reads TGTGCCTGGAGTCCCTTCACGGCTAGCGGAATGGAGACCCAGTACTTC.